The 7 T cell receptor beta chains listed next were all sequenced from one sample in a study of shared clonotypes between healthy human individuals. The table came from immunoSEQ multiplex PCR; TCRdb's copy has only in-frame clones and leaves some out. Seen here are 2 million to 3 million clones, under 95% observed once, and the top ten hold 0.36%. The sequencing sample was made of naive CD4+ T cells from PBMCs. Subset specified: CD45RA+ positively selected. These TCRs come from a man in his late teens or twenties in good health. Some clones in this sample may be carry-over from other donors' samples.

The chain recombines TRBV5-5 with TRBJ2-7; no firm D call. In germline, CDR1 is SGHKS, CDR2 YYEKEE (reference sequence). V was cut by 0 bases and J by 2 bases, with 9 bases left in between. This CDR3 comprises 14 residues. CDR3 DNA sequence: TGTGCCAGCAGCTTGGAACAGAAGCCCTACGAGCAGTACTTC. Translated: CASSLEQKPYEQYF.

V and J are TRBV6-5 and TRBJ2-7; D is uncertain. Trimming pared 9 bases from V and 2 bases from J, leaving 17 bases between. Germline CDR1 reads MNHEY; CDR2 reads SVGAGI. The CDR3 consists of 14 residues. The CDR3: CARLASVLAYEQYF. The CDR3 nucleotides read TGTGCCAGGCTCGCCTCGGTCTTAGCCTACGAGCAGTACTTC.

The CDR3 loop reads CASSEKKGTGDTQYF. The DNA for the CDR3 is TGTGCCAGCAGTGAAAAAAAGGGGACGGGGGATACGCAGTATTTT. V gene TRBV6-4 combines with J gene TRBJ2-3; D might be TRBD1 or TRBD2, each matching 5 bases. CDR3 length: 15 residues. The V end lost 3 bases, the J end lost 6 bases, and 16 bases lay between the germline ends. Germline CDR1 reads MRHNA; CDR2 reads SNTAGT.

The DNA of the CDR3 is TGTGCCAGTAGTATCCCAGGGGGCGAGAAAAACATTCAGTACTTC. Translated: CASSIPGGEKNIQYF. This chain links TRBV19 with TRBJ2-4, with TRBD1 matching over 8 bases. V was pared by 3 bases and J by 4 bases, with 5 bases of the junction left unmatched. This CDR3 spans 15 amino acids. Germline-derived CDR1 and CDR2 are LNHDA and SQIVND (reference sequence).

The chain recombines TRBV6-1 with TRBJ2-6; D possibly corresponds to TRBD1 (6 bases). V was clipped by 6 bases and J by 0 bases, with 9 bases between them. This CDR3 spans 15 amino acids. CDR1 MNHNS and CDR2 SASEGT come from the germline V gene. CDR3 nucleotides: TGTGCCAGCAGACGGACAGTCTCTGGGGCCAACGTCCTGACTTTC. Translating gives CASRRTVSGANVLTF.

This chain connects TRBV19 to TRBJ2-1, with D possibly matching TRBD2 (6 bases). Germline values: CDR1 LNHDA, CDR2 SQIVND (reference sequence). Deletions cut 2 bases from V and 6 bases from J, with 11 bases between. The CDR3 contains 14 residues. The CDR3 is CASSITGGSNEQFF. The CDR3 DNA is TGTGCCAGTAGTATAACCGGGGGATCCAATGAGCAGTTCTTC.

The chain is built from TRBV5-4 and TRBJ2-2; the match to TRBD2 covers 8 bases. Germline-derived CDR1 and CDR2 are SGHNT and YYREEE (reference sequence). CDR3 length: 16 amino acids. The trim removed 0 bases at V and 3 bases at J, leaving 4 bases unmatched. The CDR3 region is CASSLVGRVDTGELFF. CDR3 sequence (DNA): TGTGCCAGCAGCTTGGTCGGGAGGGTCGACACCGGGGAGCTGTTTTTT.